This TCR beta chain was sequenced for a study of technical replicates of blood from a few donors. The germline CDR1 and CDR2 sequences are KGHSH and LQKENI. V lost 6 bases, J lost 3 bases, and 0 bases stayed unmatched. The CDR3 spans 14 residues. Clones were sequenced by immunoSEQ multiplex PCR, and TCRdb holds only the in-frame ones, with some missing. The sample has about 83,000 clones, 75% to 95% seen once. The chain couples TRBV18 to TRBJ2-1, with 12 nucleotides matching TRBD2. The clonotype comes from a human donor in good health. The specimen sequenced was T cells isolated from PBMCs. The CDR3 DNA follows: TGTGCCAGCTCGACTAGCGGGAGCTACAATGAGCAGTTCTTC. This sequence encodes CASSTSGSYNEQFF.